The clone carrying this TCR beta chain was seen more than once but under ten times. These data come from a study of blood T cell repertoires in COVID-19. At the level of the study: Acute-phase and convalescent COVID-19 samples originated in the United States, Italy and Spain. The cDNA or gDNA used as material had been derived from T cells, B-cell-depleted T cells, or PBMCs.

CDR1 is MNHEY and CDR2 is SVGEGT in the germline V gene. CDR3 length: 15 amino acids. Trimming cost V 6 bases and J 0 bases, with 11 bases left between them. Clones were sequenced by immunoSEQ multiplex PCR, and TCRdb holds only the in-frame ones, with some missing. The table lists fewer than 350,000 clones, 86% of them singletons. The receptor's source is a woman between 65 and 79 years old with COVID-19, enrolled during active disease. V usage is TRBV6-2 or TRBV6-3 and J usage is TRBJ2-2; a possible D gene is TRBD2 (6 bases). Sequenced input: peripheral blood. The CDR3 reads CASSLRLANTGELFF. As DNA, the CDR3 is TGTGCCAGCAGCCTACGACTAGCGAACACCGGGGAGCTGTTTTTT.